The present TCR beta chain was sequenced within a study of blood T cell repertoires in COVID-19. Study summary: COVID-19 samples from acute and convalescent phases originated in the United States, Italy and Spain. Sources were T cells, B-cell-depleted T cells, or PBMCs; the material itself was cDNA or gDNA.

Trimming took 6 bases from V and 5 from J; bases not matched to a gene: 9. In germline, CDR1 is SNHLY, CDR2 FYNNEI. This CDR3 spans 14 amino acids. In the original analysis: Quantification of nucleated cells was approximated via reference gene primer amplification. Method: immunoSEQ multiplex PCR; TCRdb's copy keeps in-frame clones and lacks some. That table gives V, J and clone size, and the DNA gave D and trimming. The sample includes around 700,000 clones, about 87% of them seen just once. Material: peripheral blood. The sequence came from a woman aged 18-29 years with acute or convalescent COVID-19. V and J are TRBV2 and TRBJ1-2, with TRBD1 identical over 7 bases. The CDR3 loop reads CASRLTGTSYGYTF. The DNA for the CDR3 is TGTGCCAGCAGATTGACAGGGACTTCTTATGGCTACACCTTC.